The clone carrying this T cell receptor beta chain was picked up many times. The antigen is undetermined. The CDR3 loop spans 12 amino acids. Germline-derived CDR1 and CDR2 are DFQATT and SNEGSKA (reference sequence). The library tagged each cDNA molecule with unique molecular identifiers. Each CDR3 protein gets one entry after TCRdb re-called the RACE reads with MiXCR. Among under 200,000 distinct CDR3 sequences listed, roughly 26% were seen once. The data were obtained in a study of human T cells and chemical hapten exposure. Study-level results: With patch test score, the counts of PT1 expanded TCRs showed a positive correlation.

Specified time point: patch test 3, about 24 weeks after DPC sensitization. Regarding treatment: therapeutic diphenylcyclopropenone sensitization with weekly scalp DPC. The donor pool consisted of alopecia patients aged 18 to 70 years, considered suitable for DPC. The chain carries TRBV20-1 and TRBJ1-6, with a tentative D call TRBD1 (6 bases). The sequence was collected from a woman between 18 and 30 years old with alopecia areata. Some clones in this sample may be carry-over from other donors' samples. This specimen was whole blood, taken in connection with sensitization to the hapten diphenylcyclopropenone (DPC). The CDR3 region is CGIGDRNSPLHF. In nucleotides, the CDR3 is TGCGGTATAGGAGACAGGAATTCACCCCTCCACTTT.